The next 18 T cell receptor beta chains were all read from a single sample in a study of blood T cell repertoires in COVID-19. Sequenced by immunoSEQ multiplex PCR; TCRdb stores in-frame clones only, minus some. The sample records about 200,000 clones, around 92% being singletons. The sequenced material came from PBMCs or T cells enriched from blood (not recorded which). These receptors were collected from a woman aged 18 to 35 who had recovered from COVID-19.

V usage is TRBV2 and J usage is TRBJ2-7, with TRBD2 as a possible D gene (5 bases). Trimming cost V 0 bases and J 5 bases, with 14 bases left between them. There are 15 residues in the CDR3. Germline V CDR1 and CDR2: SNHLY, FYNNEI. The CDR3 DNA is TGTGCCAGCAGTGAAGCGAGGTTCGGGATCAACGAGCAGTACTTC. Its translation is CASSEARFGINEQYF.

This clone was seen once. Here the CDR3 DNA reads TGTGCCAGGTCCGGGACAGGGGACACCGGGGAGCTGTTTTTT. Protein: CARSGTGDTGELFF. The rearrangement joins TRBV7-2 to TRBJ2-2; 10 bases map to TRBD1. V lost 9 bases and J lost 3; bases outside the gene matches: 4. Germline lookup yields CDR1 SGHTA and CDR2 FQGNSA. The CDR3 has 14 residues.

This clone was seen just once. The chain couples TRBV5-1 to TRBJ1-4; D gene ambiguous. Germline CDR1 reads SGHRS; CDR2 reads YFSETQ. V dropped 4 bases and J dropped 7 bases, with 14 bases sitting between them. The length of the CDR3 is 14 residues. CDR3: CASSPPGIGEKLFF. CDR3 DNA: TGCGCCAGCAGCCCTCCGGGGATAGGTGAAAAACTGTTTTTT. Full variable domain (outside the CDR3, taken from reference TRBV5-1 and TRBJ1-4): KAGVTQTPRYLIKTRGQQVTLSCSPISGHRSVSWYQQTPGQGLQFLFEYFSETQRNKGNFPGRFSGRQFSNSRSEMNVSTLELGDSALYLCASSPPGIGEKLFFGSGTQLSVL.

J is TRBJ1-2 and V is TRBV29-1; D is undetermined. The CDR3 covers 14 residues. The V end was cut by 4 bases, the J end by 4 bases, with 16 bases between. The germline CDR1 and CDR2 sequences are SQVTM and ANQGSEA. CDR3 sequence (DNA): TGCAGCGTTGCACCAAAGTTGGGCACCTATGGCTACACCTTC. Translating gives CSVAPKLGTYGYTF.

This chain uses TRBV28 with TRBJ1-5; TRBD1 is a possible D gene (6 bases). V gave up 6 bases and J gave up 8 bases, with 23 bases separating them. The CDR3 is 16 residues long. Germline V lookup: CDR1 MDHEN, CDR2 SYDVKM. In DNA form, the CDR3 reads TGTGCCAGCAGCCCCCCGGGGGGCGCTTCCTCAGAGCCCCAGCATTTT. Its translation: CASSPPGGASSEPQHF.

Written as DNA, the CDR3 is TGTGCCAGCAGCCAGGGGGTTTTAGACATTCAGTACTTC. Protein sequence: CASSQGVLDIQYF. The V call is TRBV7-2, the J call TRBJ2-4; the match to TRBD1 covers 7 bases. CDR1 and CDR2 (germline): SGHTA, FQGNSA. This CDR3 spans 13 amino acids. Unmatched junction bases numbered 6, after V lost 5 bases and J lost 8 bases. The variable domain in full, with the rest retrieved from reference TRBV7-2 and TRBJ2-4, is GAGVSQSPSNKVTEKGKDVELRCDPISGHTALYWYRQSLGQGLEFLIYFQGNSAPDKSGLPSDRFSAERTGGSVSTLTIQRTQQEDSAVYLCASSQGVLDIQYFGAGTRLSVL.

The V and J genes are TRBV5-5 and TRBJ1-2, with D perhaps matching TRBD1 (6 bases). V lost 4 bases, J lost 4 bases, and 20 bases lay in between. The germline CDR1 and CDR2 sequences are SGHKS and YYEKEE (reference sequence). The CDR3 has 16 amino acids. The CDR3 here is CASSPAFGTRFYGYTF. The CDR3, as DNA: TGTGCCAGCAGCCCGGCTTTCGGGACAAGATTCTATGGCTACACCTTC. Looking up the rest from reference TRBV5-5 and TRBJ1-2 gives the full variable domain: DAGVTQSPTHLIKTRGQQVTLRCSPISGHKSVSWYQQVLGQGPQFIFQYYEKEERGRGNFPDRFSARQFPNYSSELNVNALLLGDSALYLCASSPAFGTRFYGYTFGSGTRLTVV.

The V gene is TRBV13, the J gene TRBJ1-1; D call uncertain. Trimming pared 3 bases from V and 10 bases from J, leaving 12 bases between. In germline, CDR1 is PRHDT, CDR2 FYEKMQ (reference sequence). The CDR3 contains 12 residues. The CDR3 DNA reads TGTGCCAGCAGCTTCCCCGCGGGTTCAGCTTTCTTT. It translates to CASSFPAGSAFF.

The rearrangement links TRBV28 to TRBJ1-4; D is undetermined. This CDR3 spans 16 amino acids. V was trimmed by 4 bases and J by 2 bases, leaving 14 bases between them. Germline CDR1 MDHEN, CDR2 SYDVKM. The CDR3 protein is CASSCSGCSTNEKLFF. The CDR3 nucleotides read TGTGCCAGCAGTTGTTCAGGATGTTCCACTAATGAAAAACTGTTTTTT.

The V and J genes are TRBV11-1 and TRBJ1-6, with 7 nucleotides matching TRBD1. The trim removed 1 base at V and 10 bases at J, leaving 4 bases unmatched. The CDR3 has 14 amino acids. Germline values: CDR1 SGHAT, CDR2 FQDESV (reference sequence). The CDR3 DNA sequence: TGTGCCAGCAGCTTAGGAGACAGGGTCTCACCCCTCCACTTT. This codes for CASSLGDRVSPLHF.

V is TRBV7-2 and J is TRBJ1-2; perhaps TRBD1 as D (5 bases). V shed 1 base and J shed 4 bases, with 13 bases lying between them. Germline CDR1 reads SGHTA; CDR2 reads FQGNSA. This CDR3 comprises 15 residues. CDR3: CASSLVDRPVYGYTF. DNA of the CDR3: TGTGCCAGCAGCTTAGTCGACAGACCGGTCTATGGCTACACCTTC.

The chain uses TRBV4-1 and TRBJ1-1; 8 bases align to TRBD1. The V gene end was trimmed by 3 bases and the J gene end by 4 bases; junction bases not matched to a gene: 13. Germline CDR1 is MGHRA and CDR2 is YSYEKL. The length of the CDR3 is 17 residues. The CDR3 is CASSQGRQGARGTEAFF. The CDR3 nucleotides are TGCGCCAGCAGCCAGGGTCGGCAGGGGGCGCGTGGCACTGAAGCTTTCTTT.

The chain employs TRBV9 and TRBJ2-6; 9 bases align to TRBD1. CDR3 length: 17 amino acids. The V gene's germline CDR1 is SGDLS and CDR2 YYNGEE. V was clipped by 1 base and J by 4 bases; unmatched bases: 6. CDR3 in amino acids: CASSVWGQGAGANVLTF. In DNA form, the CDR3 reads TGTGCCAGCAGCGTATGGGGACAGGGAGCCGGGGCCAACGTCCTGACTTTC.

The rearrangement uses TRBV28 and TRBJ2-7; possible D gene TRBD2, 7 bases. V was shortened by 3 bases and J by 6 bases, with 9 bases between the two germline ends. CDR1 and CDR2 from the germline V gene are MDHEN and SYDVKM. The CDR3 consists of 12 residues. CDR3 region: CASSLRGGEQYF. CDR3 coding DNA: TGTGCCAGCAGTTTGAGGGGGGGCGAGCAGTACTTC. The whole variable domain, remainder taken from reference TRBV28 and TRBJ2-7, is DVKVTQSSRYLVKRTGEKVFLECVQDMDHENMFWYRQDPGLGLRLIYFSYDVKMKEKGDIPEGYSVSREKKERFSLILESASTNQTSMYLCASSLRGGEQYFGPGTRLTVT.

This sequence joins TRBV5-1 and TRBJ1-2; D ambiguous. This CDR3 contains 16 residues. V dropped 1 base and J dropped 7 bases, with 20 bases sitting between them. Per the germline V gene, CDR1 is SGHRS and CDR2 is YFSETQ. CDR3 protein: CASSLKLSYPDSGYTF. The CDR3 coding sequence is TGCGCCAGCAGCTTGAAACTCTCGTACCCAGACTCTGGCTACACCTTC.

The rearrangement links TRBV6-1 to TRBJ2-2; D unresolved. Trimming pared 2 bases from V and 4 bases from J, leaving 8 bases between. The CDR3 runs 14 residues. Germline V gene data show CDR1 as MNHNS and CDR2 as SASEGT. The CDR3 DNA follows: TGTGCCAGCAGTGAACAGGCTGGCACCGGGGAGCTGTTTTTT. This sequence encodes CASSEQAGTGELFF.

The CDR3: CATSERASEQYF. In DNA, the CDR3 is TGTGCCACCAGTGAGCGGGCATCCGAGCAGTACTTC. The genes are TRBV24-1 and TRBJ2-7, with D possibly being TRBD2 (5 bases). The CDR3 loop spans 12 amino acids. V lost 4 bases to trimming and J lost 6 bases, with 9 bases between them. Germline V gene lookup returns CDR1 KGHDR and CDR2 SFDVKD.

This clone turned up a few times. CDR3 in DNA: TGCGCCAGCAGCTTAATGTATTTAGGGACAAAGGACGGCGAGCAGTACTTC. It encodes CASSLMYLGTKDGEQYF. The chain uses TRBV5-1 and TRBJ2-7, with a possible D match to TRBD1 (6 bases). Germline loops: CDR1 SGHRS, CDR2 YFSETQ. Trimming shortened V by 2 bases and J by 6 bases, and 24 bases separated the two germline ends. The CDR3 contains 17 residues. Variable domain in full (rest from reference TRBV5-1 and TRBJ2-7): KAGVTQTPRYLIKTRGQQVTLSCSPISGHRSVSWYQQTPGQGLQFLFEYFSETQRNKGNFPGRFSGRQFSNSRSEMNVSTLELGDSALYLCASSLMYLGTKDGEQYFGPGTRLTVT.